This TCR beta chain came from a study of cytomegalovirus exposure and HLA in healthy donors. Study conclusions and caveats: The CMV antigen specificity of a few CMV-associated chains was confirmed through in vitro analysis.

The CDR3 is made up of 15 amino acids. The germline V gene has CDR1 SEHNR and CDR2 FQNEAQ (reference sequence). Notes on this clone: The target antigen is unknown. Its ends do not fully match the called genes, so a read error is possible.

The PCR had 60 Vbeta and 13 Jbeta primers. Per the original data handling: Per a later analysis, the number of unique TCR beta chains was roughly 83 million, of which around 10 million were shared. The assay was immunoSEQ multiplex PCR, and TCRdb's table has in-frame clones only and misses some. The V and J calls and clone size are taken from that table; D and trimming were inferred from the DNA. The sample holds nearly 200,000 clones; 75% to 90% are singletons and the top ten take about 1.2%. Material for sequencing was PBMCs. This receptor was identified in a man younger than 45 in good health and CMV-seronegative. This chain uses TRBV7-9 with TRBJ1-6; 7 bases line up with TRBD1. The CDR3: CSSSPSTGSGSPLHF. Here the CDR3 DNA reads TGTTCCAGCAGCCCTTCGACAGGGTCGGGTTCACCCCTCCACTTT. The full variable domain, rest sourced from reference TRBV7-9 and TRBJ1-6, is DTGVSQNPRHKITKRGQNVTFRCDPISEHNRLYWYRQTLGQGPEFLTYFQNEAQLEKSRLLSDRFSAERPKGSFSTLEIQRTEQGDSAMYLCSSSPSTGSGSPLHFGNGTRLTVT.